This passage covers 27 T cell receptor beta chains from one sample sequenced in a study of blood T cells in healthy people across ages. Alongside a J-beta primer mix, a sample-barcoded 5' primer served in a second PCR lasting about 6 to 11 cycles. Via MiXCR, TCRdb re-called the 5' RACE reads, giving one row per CDR3 protein. This table has some 690,000 distinct CDR3 sequences, approximately 21% appearing once. Specimen: blood. These receptor sequences come from a man aged 70-80 years in good health.

Only a few counts were recorded for this clonotype. The J gene is TRBJ2-2, the V gene TRBV5-5, with TRBD2 as a possible D gene (7 bases). Trimming took 5 bases from V and 5 from J, leaving 16 bases between them. The CDR3 has 15 residues. Germline-derived CDR1 and CDR2 are SGHKS and YYEKEE (reference sequence). DNA for the CDR3: TGTGCCAGCAGTCCCCCGGGGGGCCGGACCGGGGAGCTGTTTTTT. Translation: CASSPPGGRTGELFF.

This chain uses TRBV10-3 with TRBJ2-2; perhaps D is TRBD1 or TRBD2 (6 bases each). The CDR3 loop spans 13 amino acids. Looked up from germline, CDR1 is ENHRY and CDR2 is SYGVKD. The V gene lost 8 bases and the J gene lost 4 bases, with 11 bases spanning the gap. CDR3 region: CAIRGGITGELFF. In DNA, the CDR3 is TGTGCCATCCGAGGGGGGATCACCGGGGAGCTGTTTTTT.

This clonotype was seen at least ten times. The chain has TRBV28 and TRBJ2-5; TRBD2 matches at 8 bases. Germline V gene data show CDR1 as MDHEN and CDR2 as SYDVKM. The junction had 18 bases not matched to a gene; V was cut back by 4 bases and J by 5 bases. The CDR3 contains 18 residues. This chain's CDR3 is CASSSSPGLGSLGETQYF. The CDR3 bases are TGTGCCAGCAGTTCCAGCCCGGGACTAGGCTCGTTGGGGGAGACCCAGTACTTC.

V and J are TRBV27 and TRBJ2-1; 11 nucleotides match TRBD1. The V and J ends lost 2 bases and 4 bases, in that order; junction bases with no gene match: 22. The length of the CDR3 is 22 residues. Germline CDR1 and CDR2: MNHEY and SMNVEV (reference sequence). CDR3 sequence (DNA): TGTGCCAGCAGTTTAGGAGTACCGGACAGGGGGCGACTAGCGGATAGGTACAATGAGCAGTTCTTC. Encoded protein: CASSLGVPDRGRLADRYNEQFF.

In DNA form, the CDR3 reads TGTGCCAGCAGTTTAAGCGGGGGGGCCCTGCATGAGCAGTTCTTC. Amino acid sequence: CASSLSGGALHEQFF. This chain connects TRBV12-3 or TRBV12-4 to TRBJ2-1; TRBD2 aligns across 10 bases. V lost 2 bases and J lost 8; bases outside the gene matches: 6. The CDR3 is 15 amino acids.

A single count supports this clonotype. V and J are TRBV10-3 and TRBJ1-4, with a possible D match to TRBD1 (6 bases). This CDR3 spans 13 amino acids. With 7 bases removed from V and 8 bases from J, the gap between germline ends came to 14 bases. CDR1 and CDR2 from the germline V gene are ENHRY and SYGVKD. The CDR3 region is CAINNRDGEKLFF. The CDR3 DNA follows: TGTGCCATCAACAACAGGGATGGGGAAAAACTGTTTTTT.

In nucleotides, the CDR3 is TGTGCCAGCAGTTCCATGGTTATGAACACTGAAGCTTTCTTT. It yields the protein CASSSMVMNTEAFF. The gene calls are TRBV6-6 and TRBJ1-1, with D uncertain. The V end was cut by 4 bases, the J end by 0 bases, with 9 bases between. The germline V gene has CDR1 MNHNY and CDR2 SVGAGI (reference sequence). The CDR3 totals 14 residues.

This chain links TRBV5-1 with TRBJ2-5; 7 nucleotides match TRBD2. The J call may be incorrect, as the DNA end agrees better with TRBJ2-1. The CDR3 is 18 residues long. CDR1 is SGHRS and CDR2 is YFSETQ in the germline V gene. Here the CDR3 reads CASSLGRSGGSVGNEQFF. The DNA for the CDR3 is TGCGCCAGCAGCTTGGGGAGGTCGGGCGGGAGCGTCGGGAATGAGCAGTTCTTC.

The chain recombines TRBV28 with TRBJ1-4; D gene unclear. The CDR3 extends over 13 amino acids. Trimming removed 8 bases at V and 0 bases at J, with 7 bases between. Germline values: CDR1 MDHEN, CDR2 SYDVKM. CDR3 coding DNA: TGTGCCAGCGAACTTGCAACTAATGAAAAACTGTTTTTT. Amino acids: CASELATNEKLFF.

The sample holds a few counts of this clonotype. The V gene is TRBV5-5, the J gene TRBJ1-4; 9 positions match TRBD1. Per germline, CDR1 SGHKS and CDR2 YYEKEE (reference sequence). J was trimmed by 5 bases and V by 4 bases; bases with no gene match: 9. The CDR3 runs 16 residues. In nucleotides, the CDR3 is TGTGCCAGCAGCGAACGAGGGACAGGGAGAAATGAAAAACTGTTTTTT. It is translated as CASSERGTGRNEKLFF.

This clonotype was seen a handful of times. The chain uses TRBV5-4 and TRBJ2-5; D is uncertain. In germline, CDR1 is SGHNT, CDR2 YYREEE (reference sequence). This CDR3 spans 14 amino acids. V was clipped by 0 bases and J by 0 bases, with 6 bases between them. Here the CDR3 DNA reads TGTGCCAGCAGCTTGGAGTGGGACCAAGAGACCCAGTACTTC. Translation gives CASSLEWDQETQYF.

V and J are TRBV20-1 and TRBJ1-1, with a possible D match to TRBD1 (5 bases). Trimming took off 5 bases at V and 11 bases at J, with 24 bases between the two ends. Germline V gives CDR1 DFQATT, CDR2 SNEGSKA (reference sequence). This CDR3 has 14 residues. The CDR3 nucleotides read TGCAGTGCTTTAATGGGGCTCTCCCTTCCCAGGGCTTTCTTT. This gives the protein CSALMGLSLPRAFF.

This clonotype was counted a few times. This sequence joins TRBV9 and TRBJ2-1; D is possibly TRBD1 or TRBD2 (5 bases each). Germline V lookup: CDR1 SGDLS, CDR2 YYNGEE. The CDR3 runs 15 residues. Trimming cost V 4 bases and J 0 bases, with 11 bases left between them. The CDR3, as DNA: TGTGCCAGCAGCCCGACGGGGACCTCCTACAATGAGCAGTTCTTC. Translation: CASSPTGTSYNEQFF.

The chain has TRBV29-1 and TRBJ2-6; a weak D match, TRBD1 (5 bases). This CDR3 region has 13 residues. Germline CDR1 SQVTM, CDR2 ANQGSEA. Trimming cost V 7 bases and J 0 bases, with 7 bases left between them. CDR3 bases: TGCAGCGGACAGTTCTCTGGGGCCAACGTCCTGACTTTC. This encodes CSGQFSGANVLTF.

This rearrangement joins TRBV15 to TRBJ1-3; D remains unclear. V lost 5 bases to trimming and J lost 2 bases, with 13 bases between them. CDR1 and CDR2 (germline): LNHNV, YYDKDF (reference sequence). This CDR3 spans 15 amino acids. The CDR3, as DNA: TGTGCCACCAGCGTGGATCTCAAGACTGGAAACACCATATATTTT. Translation gives CATSVDLKTGNTIYF.

The chain uses TRBV9 and TRBJ2-5; 9 bases line up with TRBD2. Germline V gives CDR1 SGDLS, CDR2 YYNGEE. The CDR3 runs to 15 residues. The V and J ends lost 4 bases and 5 bases, in that order; junction bases with no gene match: 9. CDR3 DNA sequence: TGTGCCAGCAGCACCAGCGGGGGGCTGGGGGAGACCCAGTACTTC. Encoded protein: CASSTSGGLGETQYF.

This clonotype was detected only a few times. The chain employs TRBV12-3 or TRBV12-4 and TRBJ1-2; perhaps TRBD1 as D (5 bases). The ends were cut back, 5 bases at V and 5 bases at J, with 15 bases in the middle. This CDR3 spans 14 amino acids. The CDR3 DNA follows: TGTGCCAGCAGTATTCAGGGAGGGCAATATGGCTACACCTTC. This encodes CASSIQGGQYGYTF.

This clonotype was seen a few times. The chain joins TRBV6-6 to TRBJ1-4; 7 nucleotides align to TRBD1. The trim removed 0 bases at V and 8 bases at J, leaving 9 bases unmatched. Germline V gives CDR1 MNHNY, CDR2 SVGAGI (reference sequence). The length of the CDR3 is 16 residues. CDR3 nucleotide sequence: TGTGCCAGCAGTTACTCAAGACAGGGAGGTGGAGAAAAACTGTTTTTT. Its translation: CASSYSRQGGGEKLFF.

This clonotype was seen more than once but under ten times. The genes are TRBV12-3 or TRBV12-4 and TRBJ2-3; 11 bases are a match to TRBD2. With 4 bases clipped from V and 5 bases from J, the junction kept 8 bases outside the gene matches. The CDR3 runs 16 residues. The CDR3 DNA follows: TGTGCCAGCAGTTCGAAACTAGCGGGGGTAGGAGATACGCAGTATTTT. It yields the protein CASSSKLAGVGDTQYF.

The chain joins TRBV5-1 to TRBJ2-5; 8 bases align to TRBD2. V was clipped by 0 bases and J by 5 bases; unmatched bases: 6. The CDR3 sequence is 15 residues long. Germline V lookup: CDR1 SGHRS, CDR2 YFSETQ. CDR3 in amino acids: CASSLETSVYETQYF. The DNA of the CDR3 is TGCGCCAGCAGCTTGGAGACTAGCGTTTACGAGACCCAGTACTTC.

This clonotype was counted a few times. This chain connects TRBV29-1 to TRBJ2-7, with 9 nucleotides matching TRBD1. Germline-derived CDR1 and CDR2 are SQVTM and ANQGSEA. After removal of 6 bases from V and 7 bases from J, the junction contained 7 bases not matched to a gene. The CDR3 totals 12 residues. CDR3 nucleotide sequence: TGCAGCGTCCGGACAGGGGAAAGAGAGCAGTACTTC. Translation: CSVRTGEREQYF.

The rearrangement joins TRBV7-9 to TRBJ2-7; possible D gene TRBD1, 5 bases. This CDR3 is built from 15 residues. V was clipped by 4 bases and J by 1 base, with 14 bases between them. CDR1 and CDR2 from the germline V gene are SEHNR and FQNEAQ (reference sequence). The CDR3 nucleotides are TGTGCCAGCAGCTCCCATAGAGCAGGGTCCTACGAGCAGTACTTC. It yields the protein CASSSHRAGSYEQYF. Drawing the rest from reference TRBV7-9 and TRBJ2-7, the complete variable domain is DTGVSQNPRHKITKRGQNVTFRCDPISEHNRLYWYRQTLGQGPEFLTYFQNEAQLEKSRLLSDRFSAERPKGSFSTLEIQRTEQGDSAMYLCASSSHRAGSYEQYFGPGTRLTVT.

The V call is TRBV7-9, the J call TRBJ2-5; 8 bases are shared with TRBD2. V lost 5 bases to trimming and J lost 3 bases; unmatched junction nucleotides: 5. Per germline, CDR1 SEHNR and CDR2 FQNEAQ (reference sequence). The CDR3 length is 14 residues. The CDR3 spells CASSTGREEETQYF. In nucleotides, the CDR3 is TGTGCCAGCAGCACCGGGCGGGAGGAAGAGACCCAGTACTTC.

This clonotype was seen more than once but under ten times. The chain carries TRBV20-1 and TRBJ1-2; D unclear. The CDR3 has 13 amino acids. The germline CDR1 and CDR2 sequences are DFQATT and SNEGSKA (reference sequence). V lost 1 base to trimming and J lost 4 bases, with 10 bases between them. In DNA, the CDR3 is TGCAGTGCTAGAGTGGGTCTAGGCTATGGCTACACCTTC. Translating gives CSARVGLGYGYTF.

The V and J genes are TRBV19 and TRBJ2-2; TRBD2 matches 7 bases. Germline CDR1 is LNHDA and CDR2 is SQIVND (reference sequence). J gave up 6 bases and V 6 bases, and 7 bases lay outside the gene matches. This CDR3 region has 14 residues. The CDR3 protein is CASSTGLRAGELFF. The CDR3 coding sequence is TGTGCCAGTAGCACGGGACTACGCGCCGGGGAGCTGTTTTTT. Full variable domain (missing parts from reference TRBV19 and TRBJ2-2): DGGITQSPKYLFRKEGQNVTLSCEQNLNHDAMYWYRQDPGQGLRLIYYSQIVNDFQKGDIAEGYSVSREKKESFPLTVTSAQKNPTAFYLCASSTGLRAGELFFGEGSRLTVL.

This chain joins TRBV29-1 and TRBJ1-2; 7 positions agree with TRBD1. CDR3 length equals 15 residues. V lost 7 bases, J lost 0 bases, and 11 bases stayed unmatched. The germline gives CDR1 SQVTM, CDR2 ANQGSEA. CDR3 loop: CSAQRQGGPNYGYTF. Here the CDR3 DNA reads TGCAGCGCACAAAGACAGGGAGGTCCTAACTATGGCTACACCTTC.

This clonotype has a handful of counts. The V and J genes are TRBV7-2 and TRBJ2-2, with 7 bases aligning to TRBD2. J lost 4 bases, V lost 1 base, and 6 bases had no gene match. The germline V gene has CDR1 SGHTA and CDR2 FQGNSA. There are 16 residues in the CDR3. The CDR3 reads CASSLGGGALTGELFF. The CDR3 coding sequence is TGTGCCAGCAGCTTAGGGGGGGGAGCCCTCACCGGGGAGCTGTTTTTT.